The rows below give T cell receptor beta chains drawn from one sample of a study of blood T cell repertoires in COVID-19. TCRdb's table, derived via immunoSEQ multiplex PCR, lists solely in-frame clones and lacks some. Of over 130,000 clones listed, approximately 86% were seen once; the top ten hold under 6.5%. The specimen sequenced was peripheral blood. Source of these receptors: a human donor in a cohort sampled during active COVID-19. The CDR3 runs from the conserved cysteine through the conserved F or W. D genes are given only for firm matches. Clone size appears in some rows only: once, few, many, or a class for an expanded clone.

j_gene	abundance	v_gene	d_gene	CDR3aa	CDR3nt
TRBJ1-4	NA	TRBV4-2	NA	CASSQVGRGSNEKLFF	TGTGCCAGCAGCCAAGTAGGGCGAGGGAGTAATGAAAAACTGTTTTTT
TRBJ2-2	once	TRBV15	NA	CATAGILGELFF	TGTGCCACCGCGGGTATTCTTGGGGAGCTGTTTTTT
TRBJ2-2	few	TRBV11-2	NA	CASRKSAGELFF	TGTGCCAGCAGAAAATCGGCCGGGGAGCTGTTTTTT
TRBJ2-2	NA	TRBV6-5	TRBD1	CASSTGVGTGELFF	TGTGCCAGCAGTACAGGGGTGGGCACCGGGGAGCTGTTTTTT
TRBJ2-5	NA	TRBV28	TRBD1	CASSSGGSGRETQYF	TGTGCCAGCAGTTCAGGGGGCTCGGGAAGAGAGACCCAGTACTTC
TRBJ1-2	NA	TRBV27	NA	CASSPGGVDYGYTF	TGTGCCAGCAGCCCTGGGGGGGTCGACTATGGCTACACCTTC
TRBJ2-1	NA	TRBV4-1	NA	CASSQDAVYNEQFF	TGCGCCAGCAGCCAAGATGCAGTCTACAATGAGCAGTTCTTC
TRBJ2-4	NA	TRBV28	TRBD1	CASSHRQGMAKNIQYF	TGTGCCAGCAGTCACCGACAGGGGATGGCCAAAAACATTCAGTACTTC
TRBJ2-5	NA	TRBV24-1	TRBD1	CATSDQPGQGPQETQYF	TGTGCCACCAGTGATCAACCGGGACAGGGACCCCAAGAGACCCAGTACTTC
TRBJ2-7	NA	TRBV6-6	NA	CASSYNGQGSSYEQYF	TGTGCCAGCAGTTACAATGGCCAGGGGAGCTCCTACGAGCAGTACTTC
TRBJ1-1	NA	TRBV19	TRBD1	CASSIQGVNTEAFF	TGTGCCAGTAGTATACAGGGGGTGAACACTGAAGCTTTCTTT
TRBJ2-5	NA	TRBV19	NA	CASSRTNQETQYF	TGTGCCAGTAGTCGGACTAACCAAGAGACCCAGTACTTC
TRBJ1-3	NA	TRBV7-9	NA	CASSFGRTLGNTIYF	TGTGCCAGCAGCTTTGGACGGACTTTGGGAAACACCATATATTTT
TRBJ2-7	NA	TRBV5-1	NA	CASSLEGNEQYF	TGCGCCAGCAGCTTGGAGGGGAACGAGCAGTACTTC
TRBJ2-5	NA	TRBV5-1	NA	CASSLSGSASETQYF	TGCGCCAGCAGCTTATCGGGGAGCGCCTCAGAGACCCAGTACTTC
TRBJ2-6	NA	TRBV27	TRBD1	CASSLLGQGSGANVLTF	TGTGCCAGCAGTTTATTGGGACAGGGCTCTGGGGCCAACGTCCTGACTTTC
TRBJ2-1	NA	TRBV3-1/TRBV3-2	NA	CASSLQGVATYNEQFF	TGTGCCAGCAGCCTGCAAGGGGTCGCAACCTACAATGAGCAGTTCTTC
TRBJ2-7	NA	TRBV2	NA	CASSAELTWEQYF	TGTGCCAGCAGTGCAGAACTGACTTGGGAGCAGTACTTC
TRBJ2-1	NA	TRBV28	TRBD2	CASSSPATSGTRNEQFF	TGTGCCAGCAGTTCCCCGGCGACTAGCGGGACTCGCAATGAGCAGTTCTTC
TRBJ1-6	NA	TRBV11-2	NA	CASSSQGWAPLHF	TGTGCCAGCAGTTCCCAGGGATGGGCACCCCTCCACTTT
TRBJ2-1	NA	TRBV19	TRBD2	CASSVSGGADAEQFF	TGTGCCAGTAGTGTTAGCGGGGGGGCCGACGCTGAGCAGTTCTTC
TRBJ2-7	few	TRBV7-3	NA	CASSLEGRGVDEQYF	TGTGCCAGCAGCTTAGAGGGCAGGGGAGTCGACGAGCAGTACTTC
TRBJ2-7	NA	TRBV19	NA	CASKPPSVFYEQYF	TGTGCCAGTAAACCCCCCAGCGTTTTCTACGAGCAGTACTTC
TRBJ2-7	NA	TRBV5-1	TRBD2	CASSFTSSGGTYEQYF	TGCGCCAGCAGCTTCACCTCTAGCGGGGGTACCTACGAGCAGTACTTC
TRBJ2-1	NA	TRBV5-4	TRBD1	CASSLGQGGYNEQFF	TGTGCCAGCAGCCTCGGACAGGGGGGATACAATGAGCAGTTCTTC
TRBJ2-5	NA	TRBV10-1	NA	CASRKTRVAQETQYF	TGCGCCAGCAGGAAGACTAGAGTGGCACAAGAGACCCAGTACTTC
TRBJ2-3	NA	TRBV19	TRBD2	CASSMGGAGVADTQYF	TGTGCCAGTAGTATGGGTGGGGCGGGAGTAGCAGATACGCAGTATTTT
TRBJ2-1	NA	TRBV6-6	TRBD2	CASSGTSHAAGQFF	TGTGCCAGCAGCGGGACTAGCCACGCGGCCGGGCAGTTCTTC
TRBJ1-3	NA	TRBV5-1	NA	CASSEDSLSGNTIYF	TGCGCCAGCAGCGAGGACAGTCTCTCTGGAAACACCATATATTTT
TRBJ1-1	NA	TRBV29-1	TRBD1	CSAGDRRYEAFF	TGCAGCGCAGGGGACAGAAGATATGAAGCTTTCTTT
TRBJ1-6	NA	TRBV7-8	NA	CASSLVLTDNSPLHF	TGTGCCAGCAGCTTAGTGTTGACAGATAATTCACCCCTCCACTTT
TRBJ1-2	NA	TRBV3-1/TRBV3-2	NA	CASSQGVGDTTF	TGTGCCAGCAGCCAAGGAGTTGGGGACACCACCTTC
TRBJ2-7	few	TRBV12-3/TRBV12-4	NA	CASSKDTYEQYF	TGTGCCAGCAGCAAAGACACGTACGAGCAGTACTTC
TRBJ2-2	NA	TRBV7-3	NA	CASSPLNTGELFF	TGTGCCAGCAGCCCCCTGAACACCGGGGAGCTGTTTTTT
TRBJ2-7	NA	TRBV27	NA	CASSLSGGYEQYF	TGTGCCAGCAGTTTATCGGGCGGGTACGAGCAGTACTTC
TRBJ2-3	once	TRBV6-1	TRBD2	CASSEGGGAIDTQYF	TGTGCCAGCAGTGAAGGCGGGGGGGCCATAGATACGCAGTATTTT
TRBJ2-7	once	TRBV25-1	TRBD2	CASTLEGLSSEQYF	TGTGCCAGCACCTTAGAGGGACTAAGTTCCGAGCAGTACTTC
TRBJ2-1	NA	TRBV20-1	NA	CSASSGVEQFF	TGCAGTGCCTCCTCCGGGGTTGAGCAGTTCTTC
TRBJ2-6	NA	TRBV11-2	TRBD2	CASSPWNGAGGPGANVLTF	TGTGCCAGCAGCCCCTGGAACGGGGCGGGAGGACCTGGGGCCAACGTCCTGACTTTC
TRBJ1-1	NA	TRBV28	TRBD1	CASSSGQGSTEAFF	TGTGCCAGCAGTTCGGGACAGGGGAGCACTGAAGCTTTCTTT
TRBJ2-1	NA	TRBV11-2	TRBD2	CASSSISGNEQFF	TGTGCCAGCAGCTCCATTAGCGGGAATGAGCAGTTCTTC
TRBJ2-7	NA	TRBV28	TRBD2	CASSLPGTSSNEQYF	TGTGCCAGCAGTTTACCCGGGACTAGTTCCAACGAGCAGTACTTC
TRBJ1-5	NA	TRBV19	TRBD1	CASSTGGVNNQPQHF	TGTGCCAGTAGCACAGGGGGCGTTAACAATCAGCCCCAGCATTTT
TRBJ2-7	NA	TRBV2	NA	CASSGPLVTNEQYF	TGTGCCAGCAGTGGACCCCTAGTGACCAACGAGCAGTACTTC
TRBJ2-1	NA	TRBV5-4	NA	CASSSLEDNEQFF	TGTGCCAGCAGCTCCCTTGAGGACAATGAGCAGTTCTTC
TRBJ2-1	NA	TRBV19	NA	CASSIAPPQEQFF	TGTGCCAGTAGTATAGCCCCACCCCAGGAGCAGTTCTTC
TRBJ2-7	NA	TRBV12-2	NA	CASRFESAYEQYF	TGTGCAAGTCGCTTTGAGTCTGCCTACGAGCAGTACTTC
TRBJ2-3	once	TRBV24-1	TRBD1	CATSPGGTDTQYF	TGTGCCACCAGCCCAGGGGGTACAGATACGCAGTATTTT